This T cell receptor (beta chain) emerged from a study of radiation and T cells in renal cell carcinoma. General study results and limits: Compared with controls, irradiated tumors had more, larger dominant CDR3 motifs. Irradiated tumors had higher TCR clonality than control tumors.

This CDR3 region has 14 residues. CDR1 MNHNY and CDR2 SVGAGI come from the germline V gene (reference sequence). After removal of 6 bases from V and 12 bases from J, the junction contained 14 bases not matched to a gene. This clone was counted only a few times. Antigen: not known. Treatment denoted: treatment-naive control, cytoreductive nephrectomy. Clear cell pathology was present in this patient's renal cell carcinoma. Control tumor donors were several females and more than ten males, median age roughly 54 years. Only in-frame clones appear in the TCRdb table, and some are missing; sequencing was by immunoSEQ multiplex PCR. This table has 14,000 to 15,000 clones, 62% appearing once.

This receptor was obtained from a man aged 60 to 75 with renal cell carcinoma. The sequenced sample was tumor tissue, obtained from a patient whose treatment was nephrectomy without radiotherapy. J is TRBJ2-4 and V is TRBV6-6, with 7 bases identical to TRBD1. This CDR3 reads CASSRTQGVLAQYF. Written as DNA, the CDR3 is TGTGCCAGCAGCCGTACCCAGGGGGTTTTAGCTCAGTACTTC.